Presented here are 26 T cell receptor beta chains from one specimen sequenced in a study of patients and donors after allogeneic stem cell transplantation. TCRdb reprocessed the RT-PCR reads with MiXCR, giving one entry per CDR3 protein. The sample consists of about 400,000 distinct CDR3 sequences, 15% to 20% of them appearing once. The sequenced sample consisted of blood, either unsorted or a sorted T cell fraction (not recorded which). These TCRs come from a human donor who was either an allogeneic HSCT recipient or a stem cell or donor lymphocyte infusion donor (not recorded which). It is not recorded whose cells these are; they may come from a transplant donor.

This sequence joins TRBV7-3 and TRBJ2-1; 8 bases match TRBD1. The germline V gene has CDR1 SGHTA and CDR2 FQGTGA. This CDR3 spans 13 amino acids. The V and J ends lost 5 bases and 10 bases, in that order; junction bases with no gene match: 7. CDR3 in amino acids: CASSLGQALEQFF. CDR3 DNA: TGTGCCAGCAGCCTGGGACAGGCTCTAGAGCAGTTCTTC.

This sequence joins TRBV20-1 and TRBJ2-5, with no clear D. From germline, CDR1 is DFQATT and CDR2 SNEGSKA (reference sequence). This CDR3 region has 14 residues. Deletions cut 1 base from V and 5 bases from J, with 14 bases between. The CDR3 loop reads CSARVWDGRETQYF. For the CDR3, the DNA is TGCAGTGCTAGAGTCTGGGATGGGCGGGAGACCCAGTACTTC.

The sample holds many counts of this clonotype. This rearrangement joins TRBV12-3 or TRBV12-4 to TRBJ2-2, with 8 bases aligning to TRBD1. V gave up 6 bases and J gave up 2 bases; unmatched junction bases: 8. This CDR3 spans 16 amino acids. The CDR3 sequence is CASSRGTGGNTGELFF. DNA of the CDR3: TGTGCCAGCAGCCGGGGGACAGGCGGCAACACCGGGGAGCTGTTTTTT.

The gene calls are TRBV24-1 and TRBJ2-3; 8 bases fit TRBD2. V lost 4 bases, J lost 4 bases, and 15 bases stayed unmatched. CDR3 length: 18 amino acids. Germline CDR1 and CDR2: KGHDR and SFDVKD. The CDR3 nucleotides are TGTGCCACCAGTGAAGGCGGACCCTTTACGGGAGGGCCAGATACGCAGTATTTT. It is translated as CATSEGGPFTGGPDTQYF.

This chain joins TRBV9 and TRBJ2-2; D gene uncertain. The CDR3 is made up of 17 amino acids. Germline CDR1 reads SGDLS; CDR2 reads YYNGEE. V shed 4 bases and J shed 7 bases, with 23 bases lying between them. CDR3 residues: CASSLHGPPSGNGELFF. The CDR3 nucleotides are TGTGCCAGCAGCCTACATGGCCCGCCGTCGGGTAACGGGGAGCTGTTTTTT.

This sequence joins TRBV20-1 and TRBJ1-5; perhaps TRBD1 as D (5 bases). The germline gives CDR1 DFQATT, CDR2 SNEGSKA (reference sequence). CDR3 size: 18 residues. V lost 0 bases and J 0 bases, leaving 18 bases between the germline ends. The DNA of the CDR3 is TGCAGTGCTAGAGATTTCGGGGCAGGGACCAATAGCAATCAGCCCCAGCATTTT. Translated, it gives CSARDFGAGTNSNQPQHF.

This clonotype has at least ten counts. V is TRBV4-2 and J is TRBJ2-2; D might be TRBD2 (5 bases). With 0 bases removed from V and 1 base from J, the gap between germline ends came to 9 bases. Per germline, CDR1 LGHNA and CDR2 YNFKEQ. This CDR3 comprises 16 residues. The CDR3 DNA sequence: TGTGCCAGCAGCCAAGAAGGAGCGGTGAACACCGGGGAGCTGTTTTTT. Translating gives CASSQEGAVNTGELFF.

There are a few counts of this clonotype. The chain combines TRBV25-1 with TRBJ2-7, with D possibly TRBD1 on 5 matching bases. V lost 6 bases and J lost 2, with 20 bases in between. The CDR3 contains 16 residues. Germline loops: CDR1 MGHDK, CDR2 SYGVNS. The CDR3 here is CASRVRWGPAPYEQYF. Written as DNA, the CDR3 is TGTGCCAGCAGGGTCCGGTGGGGCCCGGCTCCCTACGAGCAGTACTTC.

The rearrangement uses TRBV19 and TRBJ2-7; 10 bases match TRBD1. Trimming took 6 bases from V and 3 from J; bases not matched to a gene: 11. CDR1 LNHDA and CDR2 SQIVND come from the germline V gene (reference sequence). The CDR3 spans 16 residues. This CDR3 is CASSRSGTGAFYEQYF. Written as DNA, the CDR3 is TGTGCCAGTAGCAGGTCGGGGACAGGGGCATTCTACGAGCAGTACTTC. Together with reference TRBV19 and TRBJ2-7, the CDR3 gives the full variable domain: DGGITQSPKYLFRKEGQNVTLSCEQNLNHDAMYWYRQDPGQGLRLIYYSQIVNDFQKGDIAEGYSVSREKKESFPLTVTSAQKNPTAFYLCASSRSGTGAFYEQYFGPGTRLTVT.

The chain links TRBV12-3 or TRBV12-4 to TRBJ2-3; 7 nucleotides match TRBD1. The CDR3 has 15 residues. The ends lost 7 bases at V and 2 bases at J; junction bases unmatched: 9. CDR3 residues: CASTPWTGHTDTQYF. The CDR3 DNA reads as TGTGCCAGCACCCCATGGACAGGACACACAGATACGCAGTATTTT.

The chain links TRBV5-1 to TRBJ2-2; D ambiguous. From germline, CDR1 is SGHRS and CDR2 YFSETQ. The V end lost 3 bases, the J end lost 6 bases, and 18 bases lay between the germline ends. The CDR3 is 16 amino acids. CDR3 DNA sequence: TGCGCCAGCAGCTCTACTCGATACGGTCCCCCCGGGGAGCTGTTTTTT. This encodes CASSSTRYGPPGELFF.

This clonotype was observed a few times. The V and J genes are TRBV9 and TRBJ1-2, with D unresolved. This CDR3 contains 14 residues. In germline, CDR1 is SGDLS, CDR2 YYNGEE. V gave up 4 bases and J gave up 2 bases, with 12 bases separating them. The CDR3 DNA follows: TGTGCCAGCAGCCCGGGCAGCAAGAACTATGGCTACACCTTC. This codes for CASSPGSKNYGYTF.

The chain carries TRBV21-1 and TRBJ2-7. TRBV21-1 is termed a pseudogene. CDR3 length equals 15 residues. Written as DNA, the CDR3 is TGTGCCAGCAGCAAAGCATACGTGAAATTGGGCGAGCAGTACTTC. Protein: CASSKAYVKLGEQYF.

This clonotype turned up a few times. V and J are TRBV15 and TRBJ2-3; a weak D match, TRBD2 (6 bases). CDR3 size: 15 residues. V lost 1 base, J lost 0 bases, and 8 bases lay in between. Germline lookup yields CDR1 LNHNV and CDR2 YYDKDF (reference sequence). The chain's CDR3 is CATSRGRDSTDTQYF. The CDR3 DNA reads TGTGCCACCAGCAGAGGGAGGGATAGCACAGATACGCAGTATTTT.

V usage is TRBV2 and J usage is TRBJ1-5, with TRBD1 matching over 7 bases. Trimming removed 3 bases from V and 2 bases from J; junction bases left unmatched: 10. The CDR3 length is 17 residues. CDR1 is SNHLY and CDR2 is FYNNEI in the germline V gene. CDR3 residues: CASSDLRGGRGNQPQHF. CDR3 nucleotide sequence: TGTGCCAGCAGTGATCTGAGAGGGGGCAGGGGCAATCAGCCCCAGCATTTT.

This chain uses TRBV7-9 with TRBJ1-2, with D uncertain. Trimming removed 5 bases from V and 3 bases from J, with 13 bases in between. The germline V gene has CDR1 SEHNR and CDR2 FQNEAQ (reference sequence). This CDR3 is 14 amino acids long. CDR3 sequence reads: CASSPGRLHYGYTF. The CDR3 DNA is TGTGCCAGCAGCCCAGGACGGCTCCACTATGGCTACACCTTC.

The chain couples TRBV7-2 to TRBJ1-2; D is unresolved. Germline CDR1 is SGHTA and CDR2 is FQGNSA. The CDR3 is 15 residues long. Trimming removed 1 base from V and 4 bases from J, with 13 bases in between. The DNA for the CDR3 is TGTGCCAGCAGCTTAGTTTGGGGTAAAGGCTATGGCTACACCTTC. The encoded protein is CASSLVWGKGYGYTF.

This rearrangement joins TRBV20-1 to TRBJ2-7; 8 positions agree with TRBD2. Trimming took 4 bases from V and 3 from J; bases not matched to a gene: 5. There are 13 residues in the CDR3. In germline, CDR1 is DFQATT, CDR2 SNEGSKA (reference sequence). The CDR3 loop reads CSAKRGTYYEQYF. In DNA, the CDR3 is TGCAGTGCTAAGCGGGGGACATACTACGAGCAGTACTTC.

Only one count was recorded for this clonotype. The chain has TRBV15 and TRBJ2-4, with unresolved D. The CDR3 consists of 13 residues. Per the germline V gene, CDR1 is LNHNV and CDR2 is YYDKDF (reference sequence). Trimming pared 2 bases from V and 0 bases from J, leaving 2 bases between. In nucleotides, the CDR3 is TGTGCCACCAGCAGACTAGCCAAAAACATTCAGTACTTC. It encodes CATSRLAKNIQYF. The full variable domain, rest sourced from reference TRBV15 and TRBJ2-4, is DAMVIQNPRYQVTQFGKPVTLSCSQTLNHNVMYWYQQKSSQAPKLLFHYYDKDFNNEADTPDNFQSRRPNTSFCFLDIRSPGLGDTAMYLCATSRLAKNIQYFGAGTRLSVL.

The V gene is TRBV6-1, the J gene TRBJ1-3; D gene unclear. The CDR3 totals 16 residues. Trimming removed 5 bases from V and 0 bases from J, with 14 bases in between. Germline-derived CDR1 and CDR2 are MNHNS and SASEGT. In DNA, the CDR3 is TGTGCCAGCAGTCCGTTACACGCAAGCTCTGGAAACACCATATATTTT. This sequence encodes CASSPLHASSGNTIYF.

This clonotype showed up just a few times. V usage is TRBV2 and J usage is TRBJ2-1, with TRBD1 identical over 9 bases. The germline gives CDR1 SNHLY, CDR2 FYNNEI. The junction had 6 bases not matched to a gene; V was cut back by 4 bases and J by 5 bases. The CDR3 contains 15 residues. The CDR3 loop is CASSGGQGPDNEQFF. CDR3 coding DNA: TGTGCCAGCAGTGGGGGACAGGGTCCCGACAATGAGCAGTTCTTC.

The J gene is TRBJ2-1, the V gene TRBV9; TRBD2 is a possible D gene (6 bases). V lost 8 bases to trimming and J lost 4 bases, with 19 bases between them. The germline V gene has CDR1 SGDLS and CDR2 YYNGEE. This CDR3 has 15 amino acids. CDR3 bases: TGTGCCAGTCAGGCGGGACCGATAAAGTACAATGAGCAGTTCTTC. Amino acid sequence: CASQAGPIKYNEQFF.

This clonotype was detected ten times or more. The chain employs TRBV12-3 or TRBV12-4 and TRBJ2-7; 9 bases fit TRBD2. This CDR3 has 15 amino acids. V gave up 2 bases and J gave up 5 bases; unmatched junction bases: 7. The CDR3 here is CASSLSSGRVDEQYF. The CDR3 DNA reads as TGTGCCAGCAGTTTAAGTAGCGGGAGAGTTGACGAGCAGTACTTC.

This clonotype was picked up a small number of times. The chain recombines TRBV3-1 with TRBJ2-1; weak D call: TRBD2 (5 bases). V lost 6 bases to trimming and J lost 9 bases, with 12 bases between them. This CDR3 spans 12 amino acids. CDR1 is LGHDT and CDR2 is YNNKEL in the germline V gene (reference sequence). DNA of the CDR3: TGTGCCAGCAGGTCCATCAGCGGTGAGCAGTTCTTC. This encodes CASRSISGEQFF.

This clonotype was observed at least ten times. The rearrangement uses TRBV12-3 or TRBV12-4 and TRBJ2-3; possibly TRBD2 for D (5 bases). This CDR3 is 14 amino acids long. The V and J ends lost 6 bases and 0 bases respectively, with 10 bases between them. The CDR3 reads CASSPRTSTDTQYF. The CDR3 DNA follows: TGTGCCAGCAGCCCCCGGACTAGCACAGATACGCAGTATTTT.

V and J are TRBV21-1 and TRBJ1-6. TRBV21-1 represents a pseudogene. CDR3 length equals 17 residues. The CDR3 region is CASSKGERFLHNSPLHF. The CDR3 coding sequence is TGTGCCAGCAGCAAAGGGGAACGTTTCTTACATAATTCACCCCTCCACTTT.